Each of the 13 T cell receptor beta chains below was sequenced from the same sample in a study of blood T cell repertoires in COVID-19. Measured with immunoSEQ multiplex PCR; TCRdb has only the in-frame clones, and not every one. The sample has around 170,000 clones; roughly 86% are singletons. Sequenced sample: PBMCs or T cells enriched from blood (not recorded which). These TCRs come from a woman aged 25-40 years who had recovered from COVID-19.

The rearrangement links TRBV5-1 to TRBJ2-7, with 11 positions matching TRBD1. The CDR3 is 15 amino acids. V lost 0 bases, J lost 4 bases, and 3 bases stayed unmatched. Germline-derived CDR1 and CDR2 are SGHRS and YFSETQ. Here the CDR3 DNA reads TGCGCCAGCAGCTTGGGGACAGGGGGCAAATACGAGCAGTACTTC. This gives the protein CASSLGTGGKYEQYF.

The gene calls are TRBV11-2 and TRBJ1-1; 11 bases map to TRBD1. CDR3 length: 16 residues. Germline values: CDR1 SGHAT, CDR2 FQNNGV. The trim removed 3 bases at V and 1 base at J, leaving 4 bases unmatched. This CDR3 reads CASSFWDRGTNTEAFF. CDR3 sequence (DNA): TGTGCCAGCAGCTTCTGGGACAGGGGGACGAACACTGAAGCTTTCTTT.

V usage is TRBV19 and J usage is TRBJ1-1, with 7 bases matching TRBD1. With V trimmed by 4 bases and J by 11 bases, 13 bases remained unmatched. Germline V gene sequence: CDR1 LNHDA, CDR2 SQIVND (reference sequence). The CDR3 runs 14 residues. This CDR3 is CASSNRRDSWYAFF. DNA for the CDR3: TGTGCCAGTAGTAACCGGCGGGACAGTTGGTACGCTTTCTTT.

The CDR3 sequence: CASSLLGQAGLGNQPQHF. DNA for the CDR3: TGTGCCAGCAGTTTGTTGGGACAGGCGGGTTTAGGCAATCAGCCCCAGCATTTT. This chain connects TRBV28 to TRBJ1-5, with TRBD1 matching 8 bases. V was clipped by 3 bases and J by 2 bases; unmatched bases: 12. Germline values: CDR1 MDHEN, CDR2 SYDVKM. The CDR3 loop spans 18 amino acids.

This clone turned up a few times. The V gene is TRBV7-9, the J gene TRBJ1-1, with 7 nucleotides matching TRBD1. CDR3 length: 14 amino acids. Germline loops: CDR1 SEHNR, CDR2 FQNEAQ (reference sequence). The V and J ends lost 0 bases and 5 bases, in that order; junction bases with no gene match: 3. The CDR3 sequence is CASSLAVQGTEAFF. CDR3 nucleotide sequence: TGTGCCAGCAGCTTAGCGGTACAGGGGACTGAAGCTTTCTTT. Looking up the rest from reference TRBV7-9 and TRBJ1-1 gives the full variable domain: DTGVSQNPRHKITKRGQNVTFRCDPISEHNRLYWYRQTLGQGPEFLTYFQNEAQLEKSRLLSDRFSAERPKGSFSTLEIQRTEQGDSAMYLCASSLAVQGTEAFFGQGTRLTVV.

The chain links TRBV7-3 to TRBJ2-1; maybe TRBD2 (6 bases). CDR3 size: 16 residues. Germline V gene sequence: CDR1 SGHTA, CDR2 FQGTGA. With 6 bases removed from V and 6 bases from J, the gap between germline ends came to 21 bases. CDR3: CASRTRGGTTGNEQFF. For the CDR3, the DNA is TGTGCCAGCAGGACACGTGGGGGGACGACCGGCAATGAGCAGTTCTTC.

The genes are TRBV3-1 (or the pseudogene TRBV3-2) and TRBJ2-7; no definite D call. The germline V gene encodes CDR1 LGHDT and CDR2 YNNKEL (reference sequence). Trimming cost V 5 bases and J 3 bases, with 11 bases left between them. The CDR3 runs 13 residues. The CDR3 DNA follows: TGTGCCAGCAGCTCGCAACGGGTCTACGAGCAGTACTTC. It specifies CASSSQRVYEQYF.

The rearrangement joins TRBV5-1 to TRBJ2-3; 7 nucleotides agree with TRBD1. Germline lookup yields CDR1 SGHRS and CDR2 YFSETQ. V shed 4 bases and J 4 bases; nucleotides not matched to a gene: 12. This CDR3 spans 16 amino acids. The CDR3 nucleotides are TGCGCCAGCAGCCCCCAGCGACAGGGTATGGCAGATACGCAGTATTTT. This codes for CASSPQRQGMADTQYF.

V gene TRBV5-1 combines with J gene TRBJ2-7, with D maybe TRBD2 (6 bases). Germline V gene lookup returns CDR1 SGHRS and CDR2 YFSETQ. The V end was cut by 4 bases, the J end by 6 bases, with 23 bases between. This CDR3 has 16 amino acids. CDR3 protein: CASSQGLGSEGREQYF. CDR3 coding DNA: TGCGCCAGCAGCCAGGGACTCGGGAGCGAGGGGCGCGAGCAGTACTTC.

The CDR3 coding sequence is TGTGCCAGTAGTATCGGACAGGGGTTCACAGATACGCAGTATTTT. It specifies CASSIGQGFTDTQYF. The chain recombines TRBV19 with TRBJ2-3, with 9 nucleotides matching TRBD1. Per the germline V gene, CDR1 is LNHDA and CDR2 is SQIVND (reference sequence). The CDR3 contains 15 residues. J lost 2 bases, V lost 3 bases, and 3 bases had no gene match. Drawing the rest from reference TRBV19 and TRBJ2-3, the complete variable domain is DGGITQSPKYLFRKEGQNVTLSCEQNLNHDAMYWYRQDPGQGLRLIYYSQIVNDFQKGDIAEGYSVSREKKESFPLTVTSAQKNPTAFYLCASSIGQGFTDTQYFGPGTRLTVL.

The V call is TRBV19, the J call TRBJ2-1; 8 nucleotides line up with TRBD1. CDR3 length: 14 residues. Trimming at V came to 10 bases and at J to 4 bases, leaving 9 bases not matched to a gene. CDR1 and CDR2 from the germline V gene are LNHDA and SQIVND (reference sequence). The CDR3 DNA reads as TGTGCCACCAAACAGGGGGGTCAATACAATGAGCAGTTCTTC. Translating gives CATKQGGQYNEQFF.

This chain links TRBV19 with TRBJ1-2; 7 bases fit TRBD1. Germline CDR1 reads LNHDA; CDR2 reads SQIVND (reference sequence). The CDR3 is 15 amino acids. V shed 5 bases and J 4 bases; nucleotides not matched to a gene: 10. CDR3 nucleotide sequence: TGTGCCAGTAGTGTCGAGGGGGCTCAGACCTATGGCTACACCTTC. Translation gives CASSVEGAQTYGYTF.

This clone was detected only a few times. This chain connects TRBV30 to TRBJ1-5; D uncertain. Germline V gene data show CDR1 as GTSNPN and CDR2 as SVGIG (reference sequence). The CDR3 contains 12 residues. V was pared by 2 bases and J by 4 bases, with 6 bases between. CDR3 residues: CAWSSVNQPQHF. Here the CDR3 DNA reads TGTGCCTGGAGTTCAGTGAATCAGCCCCAGCATTTT.